A selection of T cell receptor beta chains follows, all from one sample in a study of shared clonotypes between healthy human individuals. Here immunoSEQ multiplex PCR was the method, and the copy in TCRdb shows in-frame clones only, minus some. The data show some 360,000 clones, with around four fifths seen just once and under 11% held by the top ten. Sequenced input: memory CD4+ T cells sorted from blood. The source is a young man in good health. Both conserved end residues are part of each CDR3. Fields, in order: clone size, D gene, J gene, V gene, CDR3 DNA, CDR3 protein. D genes are given only for firm matches. Size tells how often a clone was seen (once, few, many) or the class of an expanded clone, and some rows leave it out.

clone size: NA; D gene: NA; J gene: TRBJ2-3; V gene: TRBV6-1; CDR3 DNA: TGTGCCAGCAGTGAAGGTGCGCAACTGGTCTTCCCCACAGATACGCAGTATTTT; CDR3 protein: CASSEGAQLVFPTDTQYF
clone size: NA; D gene: NA; J gene: TRBJ1-1; V gene: TRBV4-1; CDR3 DNA: TGCGCCAGCAGCCAAGAGGTAGGGAGGTTAGGGAACACTGAAGCTTTCTTT; CDR3 protein: CASSQEVGRLGNTEAFF
clone size: NA; D gene: NA; J gene: TRBJ1-3; V gene: TRBV18; CDR3 DNA: TGTGCCTCATCCTATGCAGACGGCTCTGGAAACACCATATATTTT; CDR3 protein: CASSYADGSGNTIYF
clone size: NA; D gene: TRBD2; J gene: TRBJ2-3; V gene: TRBV6-6; CDR3 DNA: TGTGCCAGCAGGGGGACTAGCTTAGAAGGGGATACGCAGTATTTT; CDR3 protein: CASRGTSLEGDTQYF
clone size: NA; D gene: NA; J gene: TRBJ2-1; V gene: TRBV10-2; CDR3 DNA: TGCGCCAGCAGTGGACAGGTTGCCTACAATGAGCAGTTCTTC; CDR3 protein: CASSGQVAYNEQFF
clone size: many; D gene: TRBD2; J gene: TRBJ2-4; V gene: TRBV2; CDR3 DNA: TGTGCCAGCAAAATGGGCGGGGGGGCCAAAAACATTCAGTACTTC; CDR3 protein: CASKMGGGAKNIQYF
clone size: NA; D gene: TRBD2; J gene: TRBJ2-2; V gene: TRBV9; CDR3 DNA: TGTGCCAGCAGCGTAACCGGGACTAGCGTCGGGGAGCTGTTTTTT; CDR3 protein: CASSVTGTSVGELFF
clone size: many; D gene: NA; J gene: TRBJ2-7; V gene: TRBV6-5; CDR3 DNA: TGTGCCAGCAGAAGGACAGCTGATGAGGCGTACGAGCAGTACTTC; CDR3 protein: CASRRTADEAYEQYF
clone size: NA; D gene: NA; J gene: TRBJ1-1; V gene: TRBV7-9; CDR3 DNA: TGTGCCAGCAGACACAATGGGGAAGGCACTGAAGCTTTCTTT; CDR3 protein: CASRHNGEGTEAFF
clone size: few; D gene: NA; J gene: TRBJ1-1; V gene: TRBV27; CDR3 DNA: TGTGCCAGCAGTCAACAGGGTAGGACTGAAGCTTTCTTT; CDR3 protein: CASSQQGRTEAFF
clone size: once; D gene: NA; J gene: TRBJ2-7; V gene: TRBV19; CDR3 DNA: TGTGCCAGCCGCCGGGACATTTCCTCCTACGAGCAGTACTTC; CDR3 protein: CASRRDISSYEQYF
clone size: NA; D gene: TRBD2; J gene: TRBJ2-7; V gene: TRBV7-6; CDR3 DNA: TGTGCCAGCAGCCCTGCCCTCCACCCTAGCGGGGGCTCCTACGAGCAGTACTTC; CDR3 protein: CASSPALHPSGGSYEQYF
clone size: NA; D gene: TRBD1; J gene: TRBJ2-1; V gene: TRBV9; CDR3 DNA: TGTGCCAGCAGCGAGACAGGGGTCGGCAATGAGCAGTTCTTC; CDR3 protein: CASSETGVGNEQFF
clone size: NA; D gene: NA; J gene: TRBJ2-5; V gene: TRBV7-7; CDR3 DNA: TGTGCTAGCAGCCCCAACGGACACGGCCAAGAGACCCAGTACTTC; CDR3 protein: CASSPNGHGQETQYF
clone size: NA; D gene: TRBD2; J gene: TRBJ2-2; V gene: TRBV9; CDR3 DNA: TGTGCCAGCAGCGTCAGCGGGATACCCACCGGGGAGCTGTTTTTT; CDR3 protein: CASSVSGIPTGELFF
clone size: NA; D gene: TRBD1; J gene: TRBJ2-5; V gene: TRBV7-9; CDR3 DNA: TGTGCCAGCCGTCGACAGGGGGGCGGGGAGACCCAGTACTTC; CDR3 protein: CASRRQGGGETQYF
clone size: NA; D gene: TRBD2; J gene: TRBJ2-3; V gene: TRBV5-6; CDR3 DNA: TGTGCCAGCAGCCAAGCGGGGACTCCAAGAGCAGATACGCAGTATTTT; CDR3 protein: CASSQAGTPRADTQYF
clone size: NA; D gene: TRBD1; J gene: TRBJ1-2; V gene: TRBV28; CDR3 DNA: TGTGCCAGCAGTTTAAAACAGGGGGCTTTGTATGGCTACACCTTC; CDR3 protein: CASSLKQGALYGYTF
clone size: NA; D gene: TRBD1; J gene: TRBJ1-2; V gene: TRBV9; CDR3 DNA: TGTGCCAGCAGCGTAGGGACAGGGGTAGACTATGGCTACACCTTC; CDR3 protein: CASSVGTGVDYGYTF
clone size: NA; D gene: NA; J gene: TRBJ2-2; V gene: TRBV11-2; CDR3 DNA: TGTGCCAGCAGCTCCGTTTACCTCGCGGGACTCTCCACCGGGGAGCTGTTTTTT; CDR3 protein: CASSSVYLAGLSTGELFF
clone size: few; D gene: NA; J gene: TRBJ2-5; V gene: TRBV2; CDR3 DNA: TGTGCCAGCAGTGGGCTAGCAATAGAGACCCAGTACTTC; CDR3 protein: CASSGLAIETQYF
clone size: NA; D gene: NA; J gene: TRBJ2-7; V gene: TRBV7-9; CDR3 DNA: TGTGCCAGCAGCTCCCGATACGAGCAGTACTTC; CDR3 protein: CASSSRYEQYF
clone size: NA; D gene: TRBD2; J gene: TRBJ2-1; V gene: TRBV28; CDR3 DNA: TGTGCCAGCAGCAAATCGGGGGGCTCCTACAATGAGCAGTTCTTC; CDR3 protein: CASSKSGGSYNEQFF
clone size: NA; D gene: TRBD1; J gene: TRBJ2-1; V gene: TRBV6-1; CDR3 DNA: TGTGCCAGCGATCCCGGGACAGGGAGCTACAATGAGCAGTTCTTC; CDR3 protein: CASDPGTGSYNEQFF
clone size: NA; D gene: NA; J gene: TRBJ2-5; V gene: TRBV30; CDR3 DNA: TGTGCCTGGAGTGTATGGCAGGGAGGCCAAGAGACCCAGTACTTC; CDR3 protein: CAWSVWQGGQETQYF
clone size: NA; D gene: TRBD1; J gene: TRBJ2-6; V gene: TRBV5-5; CDR3 DNA: TGTGCCAGCAGCTGGACCGGGACAGGGAGCTCTGGGGCCAACGTCCTGACTTTC; CDR3 protein: CASSWTGTGSSGANVLTF
clone size: NA; D gene: NA; J gene: TRBJ1-5; V gene: TRBV19; CDR3 DNA: TGTGCCAGTAGTATAATTCCCCAGCCCCAGCATTTT; CDR3 protein: CASSIIPQPQHF
clone size: NA; D gene: TRBD2; J gene: TRBJ2-7; V gene: TRBV5-1; CDR3 DNA: TGCGCCAGCAGCTTGGAACTAGCGGGAGCCTCGGACTCCTACGAGCAGTACTTC; CDR3 protein: CASSLELAGASDSYEQYF
clone size: NA; D gene: TRBD1; J gene: TRBJ1-3; V gene: TRBV18; CDR3 DNA: TGTGCCAGCTCACAACGACAGGGAGAGTACAACACCATATATTTT; CDR3 protein: CASSQRQGEYNTIYF
clone size: NA; D gene: NA; J gene: TRBJ2-3; V gene: TRBV14; CDR3 DNA: TGTGCCAGCAGCCAAGATCAGGCAGGACCTCGCACAGATACGCAGTATTTT; CDR3 protein: CASSQDQAGPRTDTQYF
clone size: NA; D gene: NA; J gene: TRBJ2-1; V gene: TRBV19; CDR3 DNA: TGTGCCAGTAAGGACATCCCTAGCTCCTACAATGAGCAGTTCTTC; CDR3 protein: CASKDIPSSYNEQFF
clone size: NA; D gene: NA; J gene: TRBJ1-5; V gene: TRBV7-9; CDR3 DNA: TGTGCCAGCAACCGCGAAGGGGGGCAGCCCCAGCATTTT; CDR3 protein: CASNREGGQPQHF
clone size: once; D gene: NA; J gene: TRBJ1-5; V gene: TRBV5-6; CDR3 DNA: TGTGCCAGCAGCTTTAGAAGGAATCAGCCCCAGCATTTT; CDR3 protein: CASSFRRNQPQHF
clone size: NA; D gene: NA; J gene: TRBJ2-3; V gene: TRBV18; CDR3 DNA: TGTGCCAGCTCACCACTTCTCGGGGCGGGGGATACGCAGTATTTT; CDR3 protein: CASSPLLGAGDTQYF
clone size: few; D gene: NA; J gene: TRBJ1-2; V gene: TRBV6-1; CDR3 DNA: TGTGCCAGCAGTGAGGTCTGGGGAGGTAATGGCTACACCTTC; CDR3 protein: CASSEVWGGNGYTF
clone size: NA; D gene: NA; J gene: TRBJ1-1; V gene: TRBV5-1; CDR3 DNA: TGCGCCAGCAACAATCGGGAATCGACTGAAGCTTTCTTT; CDR3 protein: CASNNRESTEAFF
clone size: NA; D gene: NA; J gene: TRBJ2-1; V gene: TRBV25-1; CDR3 DNA: TGTGCCAGCAGTGAATTAACAGGCATCGGGTACAATGAGCAGTTCTTC; CDR3 protein: CASSELTGIGYNEQFF
clone size: NA; D gene: NA; J gene: TRBJ2-2; V gene: TRBV14; CDR3 DNA: TGTGCCAGCAGCCAAGTAGTGAGCACCGGGGAGCTGTTTTTT; CDR3 protein: CASSQVVSTGELFF
clone size: NA; D gene: NA; J gene: TRBJ1-6; V gene: TRBV27; CDR3 DNA: TGTGCCAGCAGTCCGCGAGCTGCCGTGGGCAGGCACTATAATTCACCCCTCCACTTT; CDR3 protein: CASSPRAAVGRHYNSPLHF
clone size: NA; D gene: NA; J gene: TRBJ2-7; V gene: TRBV14; CDR3 DNA: TGTGCCAGCAGCCGACCTCAGTACGAGCAGTACTTC; CDR3 protein: CASSRPQYEQYF
clone size: NA; D gene: NA; J gene: TRBJ2-3; V gene: TRBV2; CDR3 DNA: TGTGCCAGCAGGGAGGCAGATACGCAGTATTTT; CDR3 protein: CASREADTQYF
clone size: few; D gene: NA; J gene: TRBJ2-1; V gene: TRBV12-5; CDR3 DNA: TGTGCTAGTGGGTGGGGGTTAGGGAGTTCGGGTGAGCAGTTCTTC; CDR3 protein: CASGWGLGSSGEQFF
clone size: once; D gene: NA; J gene: TRBJ2-7; V gene: TRBV2; CDR3 DNA: TGTGCCAGCAGTGAAGCAGACTACGAGCAGTACTTC; CDR3 protein: CASSEADYEQYF
clone size: NA; D gene: TRBD1; J gene: TRBJ1-2; V gene: TRBV28; CDR3 DNA: TGTGCCGGTGGACAGGGCCCATATGGCTACACCTTC; CDR3 protein: CAGGQGPYGYTF
clone size: few; D gene: TRBD1; J gene: TRBJ1-1; V gene: TRBV9; CDR3 DNA: TGTGCCAGCAGCGCGGGACAGGGTTTCCTCACTGAAGCTTTCTTT; CDR3 protein: CASSAGQGFLTEAFF
clone size: NA; D gene: TRBD2; J gene: TRBJ2-2; V gene: TRBV7-9; CDR3 DNA: TGTGCCAGCAGCTTAGCGTTGGCTAGCGGGCCTCCAGGGGAGCTGTTTTTT; CDR3 protein: CASSLALASGPPGELFF
clone size: NA; D gene: NA; J gene: TRBJ1-1; V gene: TRBV7-9; CDR3 DNA: TGTGCCAGCAGATTTTTTGACATAGCGAACACTGAAGCTTTCTTT; CDR3 protein: CASRFFDIANTEAFF
clone size: NA; D gene: NA; J gene: TRBJ2-1; V gene: TRBV2; CDR3 DNA: TGTGCCAGCAGTGCGCTTAGGACCTACAATGAGCAGTTCTTC; CDR3 protein: CASSALRTYNEQFF
clone size: once; D gene: NA; J gene: TRBJ2-1; V gene: TRBV6-1; CDR3 DNA: TGTGCCAGCACCGAATGGGGGCGCGTTTCTGATGAGCAGTTCTTC; CDR3 protein: CASTEWGRVSDEQFF